This TCR beta chain was found in a study of early T cells in non-severe SARS-CoV-2 infection (dated by TCRdb to about 2021). Background on the whole study: Bulk RNA from unsorted whole blood was used for TCR sequencing, so alpha and beta chains could not be paired.

The CDR3, from cysteine to phenylalanine, totals 14 residues. Only the CDR3 region is kept as DNA, spanning 42 bases read in frame from base 1. The germline V gene supplies CDR1 SGHAT and CDR2 FQNNGV. Trimming at the junction amounts to 0 bases on V and 1 base on J, and the germline ends lie 6 bases apart. General conclusions and limits of the study: VDJdb matching was skewed toward anti-spike CD8 responses and likely underestimated virus-specific expansions by missing private and CD4 specificities.

Receptors were amplified or captured by 5' RACE. The instrument given in TCRdb is NextSeq 500. In the TCR library protocol, unique molecular identifiers were attached to individual cDNA molecules to correct for PCR bias and sequencing error. TCR alpha and beta chains were both sequenced, and the abundances of alpha and beta sequences in each sample were closely correlated with each other. As for the original processing: Decombinator V4 was used to perform V gene, J gene and CDR3 annotation of TCR sequences. Expanded TCRs were defined as changing significantly between any two time points under a Poisson model with p below 0.0001. Abundances of TCRs were expressed as counts per million after normalisation to the total number of TCRs sequenced in each sample. TRAV1-2 paired with TRAJ12, TRAJ20 or TRAJ33 defined MAIT TCRs, while TRAV10 paired with TRAJ18 defined iNKT TCRs. VDJdb, accessed 1 November 2021, was searched for CMV, EBV and SARS-CoV-2 annotated TCRs, with TCRs annotated for multiple antigens excluded. TCRdb itself trimmed the public reads at Q25 with fastp, ran MiXCR and retained productive beta chains. Duplicate CDR3 protein sequences are folded into a single record with the most common DNA and genes. Here the V and J calls rest on TCRdb's processing, not on the authors' analysis. This sample comprises some 27,000 distinct CDR3 sequences, roughly 4.8% of them detected only once. The ten most abundant clones make up around 10% of the sample.

A word on this clonotype: The clone's antigen remains unknown. Base qualities are not at hand, and no much larger clone is one base apart.

The study was a case-control design nested within a healthcare worker cohort in London, UK, with weekly nasopharyngeal swab PCR tests and blood sampling. Healthcare workers were enrolled in the week of the UK lockdown, from 23 to 31 March 2020, and were followed every week for up to roughly 16 weeks. The rearranged chain carries TRBV11-2 and TRBJ1-1; the D gene cannot be resolved reliably. Specimen: whole blood. This sequence originates from an adult who was a healthcare worker with PCR-confirmed SARS-CoV-2 infection or an uninfected control (not recorded which). The CDR3 here reads CASSLDQGNTEAFF. The sequence in DNA is TGTGCCAGCAGCTTAGATCAAGGGAACACTGAAGCTTTCTTT. The reference TRBV11-2 and TRBJ1-1 proteins fill in what lies around the CDR3, so the full variable domain reads EAGVAQSPRYKIIEKRQSVAFWCNPISGHATLYWYQQILGQGPKLLIQFQNNGVVDDSQLPKDRFSAERLKGVDSTLKIQPAKLEDSAVYLCASSLDQGNTEAFFGQGTRLTVV.